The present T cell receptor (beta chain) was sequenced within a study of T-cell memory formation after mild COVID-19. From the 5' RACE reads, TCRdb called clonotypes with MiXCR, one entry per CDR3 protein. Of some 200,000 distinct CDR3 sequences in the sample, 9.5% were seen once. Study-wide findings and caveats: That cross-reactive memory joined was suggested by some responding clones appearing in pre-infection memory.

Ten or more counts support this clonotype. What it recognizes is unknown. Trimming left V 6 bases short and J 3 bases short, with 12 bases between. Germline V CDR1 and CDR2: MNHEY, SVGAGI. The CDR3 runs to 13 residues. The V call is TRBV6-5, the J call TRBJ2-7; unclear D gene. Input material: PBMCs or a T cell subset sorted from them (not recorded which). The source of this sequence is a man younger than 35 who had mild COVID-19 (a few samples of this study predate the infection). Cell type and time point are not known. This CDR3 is CASRRTDIYEQYF. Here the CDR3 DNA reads TGTGCCAGCAGAAGAACAGACATCTACGAGCAGTACTTC.